This TCR beta chain was identified in a study of neurological immune-mediated disorders (dated by TCRdb to about 2019). Background for the entire study: Among the approximately 35 multiple sclerosis patients, relapsing-remitting MS accounted for about 31 and secondary progressive MS accounted for 3. Peripheral blood TCR-beta repertoires from HTLV-I-associated myelopathy (HAM/TSP) patients, multiple sclerosis patients and healthy controls were compared by UMI-based sequencing. Longitudinal samples, technical triplicates and paired sorted CD4+ and CD8+ T-cell subsets, alongside PBMC samples, were included among the roughly 110 TCR-beta libraries. The cohort was made up of 68 subjects, consisting of roughly 14 HAM/TSP patients, about 34 multiple sclerosis patients and 20 or so healthy controls. Broad study findings and their caveats: Expanded clones from different subjects shared no identical CDR3 amino acid sequences, which suggests that TCR-beta repertoires were private in all groups. No clinical or MRI features were associated with the MS cluster, and the authors said that larger cohorts are needed. In phylogenetic analysis, the repertoires of 18 of 34 MS patients grouped into a cluster of related CDR3 sequences, which suggests a possible signature at the repertoire level. TCR clonal expansion was highest in HAM/TSP patients and lowest in MS patients, with MS patients falling below even healthy controls.

cDNA was synthesized by template-switch 5'RACE using a primer with a 10-nucleotide random unique molecular identifier that tagged each TCR transcript. Each sequencing run produced over 200 million TCR-beta sequences covering 15-18 subjects. The RNeasy kit was used to extract total RNA. The KAPA Real-time Library Amplification kit was used to amplify TCR-beta VDJ regions with primers targeting the TCR constant region and the 5'RACE anchor. A first PCR added sample indexes and Illumina adaptors, after which a second PCR increased the library yield. After purification with Ampure beads, the TCR product of roughly 650 bp was size-selected on a 2% E-gel SizeSelection system. Before pooling, library quality was checked on a Bioanalyzer, concentration was measured with Qubit, and libraries were quantified with the Kapa Library Quantification kit. Paired-end 2 x 150 bp sequencing of the libraries was performed on an Illumina HiSeq 2500. To increase sequence diversity, roughly 24-32% phiX was spiked into each library pool. Per the source publication's procedure: Quality-filtered reads were processed with the UMI-based MiGEC pipeline, which removed over 75% of raw TCR sequences during error correction. IMGT germline references were used for aligning VDJ genes, and each clonotype was defined as a unique CDR3 amino acid sequence together with its V-J genes. Clonal expansion, Shannon diversity and CDR3 relatedness (CalcPairwiseDistances, ClusterSamples) were evaluated with VDJtools, and phylogenetic trees were built with CLCbio workbench. Expanded clones were defined as having at least 8 unique UMIs, based on coefficient-of-variation modelling across technical triplicates. TCRdb took the public reads, trimmed them with fastp at Q25, ran MiXCR for clone calling and kept in-frame beta chains. Identical CDR3 proteins give one entry, which carries the most common genes and DNA. The authors' filters were not applied to this entry. Recorded for this sample are around 130,000 distinct CDR3 sequences; roughly 3.2% of them occurred a single time. Clones ranked in the top ten supply around 1.2% of the sample.

This clonotype occurred a few times. Its binding antigen is unknown. Base qualities are not provided; no much larger clone lies one nucleotide away. The germline V gene gives CDR1 as KGHSH and CDR2 as LQKENI. The CDR3 starts with the cysteine, ends with the phenylalanine, and has 18 residues. The entry retains the CDR3 DNA only, 54 bases that are in frame from base 1. Between the V and J ends, shortened by 3 bases and 0 bases respectively, the junction contains 20 bases. For unsorted PBMC libraries, 2 million PBMCs were used after storage in RNAlater at -80 degrees C until RNA extraction. The multiple sclerosis patients were enrolled in a US clinical protocol that evaluated disease progression with magnetic resonance imaging. Peripheral blood was subjected to Ficoll-Hypaque density gradient centrifugation to isolate PBMCs, which were then cryopreserved in liquid nitrogen.

This clonotype was obtained from a woman in her 30s with multiple sclerosis. Recombination connected TRBV18 to TRBJ1-1; a tentative D match to TRBD1 spans 5 bases. Sequenced material: PBMCs. The CDR3: CASSPRDLSSGVNTEAFF. The sequenced DNA is TGTGCCAGCTCACCCCGGGACCTGTCGTCGGGGGTGAACACTGAAGCTTTCTTT.